The present T cell receptor beta chain was sequenced within a study of blood T cell repertoires in COVID-19. As for the study in general: Acute-phase and convalescent COVID-19 samples originated in the United States, Italy and Spain. T cells, B-cell-depleted T cells, or PBMCs supplied cDNA or gDNA.

Between the trimmed V and J ends, which lost 2 bases and 4 bases, there was a span of 16 bases. Germline V lookup: CDR1 SGHRS, CDR2 YFSETQ. The CDR3 runs to 15 residues. Authors' processing steps: Amplification from reference gene primers served as the basis for estimated nucleated cell counts. Sequencing used immunoSEQ multiplex PCR; TCRdb keeps in-frame clones, though not all of them. That table gives V, J and clone size, and the DNA gave D and trimming. The table shows roughly 100,000 clones, with about nine tenths occurring only once. The chain is built from TRBV5-1 and TRBJ2-7; no reliable D call. This TCR was sampled from a woman in her 50s in a cohort sampled during active COVID-19. The material sequenced was peripheral blood. The CDR3 DNA is TGCGCCAGCAGCTTCTGGGTGACGGGTGGTTACGAGCAGTACTTC. It yields the protein CASSFWVTGGYEQYF. Based on the CDR3 plus reference TRBV5-1 and TRBJ2-7, the full variable domain is KAGVTQTPRYLIKTRGQQVTLSCSPISGHRSVSWYQQTPGQGLQFLFEYFSETQRNKGNFPGRFSGRQFSNSRSEMNVSTLELGDSALYLCASSFWVTGGYEQYFGPGTRLTVT.